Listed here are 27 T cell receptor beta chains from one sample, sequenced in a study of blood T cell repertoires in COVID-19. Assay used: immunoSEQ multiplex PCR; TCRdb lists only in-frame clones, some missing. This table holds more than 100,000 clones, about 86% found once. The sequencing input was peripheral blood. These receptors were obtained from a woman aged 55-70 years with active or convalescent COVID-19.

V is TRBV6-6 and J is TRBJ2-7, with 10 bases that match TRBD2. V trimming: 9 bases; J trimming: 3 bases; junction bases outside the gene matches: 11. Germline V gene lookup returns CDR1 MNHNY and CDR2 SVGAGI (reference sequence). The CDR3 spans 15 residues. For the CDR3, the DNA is TGTGCCAGTCGACTCACCGGGACTAGCGACTACGAGCAGTACTTC. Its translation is CASRLTGTSDYEQYF.

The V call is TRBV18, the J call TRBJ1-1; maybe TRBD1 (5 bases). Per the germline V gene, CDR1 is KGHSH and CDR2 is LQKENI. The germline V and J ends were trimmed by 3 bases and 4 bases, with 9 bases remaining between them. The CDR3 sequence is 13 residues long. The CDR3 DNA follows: TGTGCCAGCTCACCTTCGGGGGGCACTGAAGCTTTCTTT. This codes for CASSPSGGTEAFF.

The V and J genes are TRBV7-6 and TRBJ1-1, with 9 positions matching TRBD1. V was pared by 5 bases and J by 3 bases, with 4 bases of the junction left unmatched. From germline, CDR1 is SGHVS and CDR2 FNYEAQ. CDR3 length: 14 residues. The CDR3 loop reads CASSPDRGDTEAFF. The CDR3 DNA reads TGTGCCAGCAGCCCCGACAGGGGGGACACTGAAGCTTTCTTT. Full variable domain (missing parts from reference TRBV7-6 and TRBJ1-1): GAGVSQSPRYKVTKRGQDVALRCDPISGHVSLYWYRQALGQGPEFLTYFNYEAQQDKSGLPNDRFSAERPEGSISTLTIQRTEQRDSAMYRCASSPDRGDTEAFFGQGTRLTVV.

CDR3 region: CASSQDRSRNYGYTF. In DNA, the CDR3 is TGCGCCAGCAGCCAAGATCGCTCCAGAAACTATGGCTACACCTTC. The gene calls are TRBV4-3 and TRBJ1-2; D not certain. Between the trimmed V and J ends, which lost 0 bases and 2 bases, there was a span of 10 bases. The germline CDR1 and CDR2 sequences are LGHNA and YSLEER. This CDR3 is built from 15 residues.

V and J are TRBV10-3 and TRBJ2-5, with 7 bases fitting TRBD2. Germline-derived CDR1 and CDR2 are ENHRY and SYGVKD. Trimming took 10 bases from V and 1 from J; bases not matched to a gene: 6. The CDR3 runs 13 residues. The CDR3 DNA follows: TGTGCCACCTTAGCGGGTATCCAAGAGACCCAGTACTTC. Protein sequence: CATLAGIQETQYF.

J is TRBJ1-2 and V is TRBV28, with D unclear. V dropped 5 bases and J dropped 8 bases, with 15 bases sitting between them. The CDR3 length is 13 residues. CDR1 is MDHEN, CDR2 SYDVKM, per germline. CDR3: CASSLGRERGYTF. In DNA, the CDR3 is TGTGCCAGCAGTCTAGGGAGGGAACGGGGCTACACCTTC.

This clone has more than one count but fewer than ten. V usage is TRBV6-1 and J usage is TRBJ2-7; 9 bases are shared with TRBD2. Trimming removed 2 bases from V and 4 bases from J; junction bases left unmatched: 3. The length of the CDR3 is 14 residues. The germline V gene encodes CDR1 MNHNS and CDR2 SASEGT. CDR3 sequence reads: CASSESLAGYEQYF. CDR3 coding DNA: TGTGCCAGCAGTGAAAGCCTAGCGGGATACGAGCAGTACTTC.

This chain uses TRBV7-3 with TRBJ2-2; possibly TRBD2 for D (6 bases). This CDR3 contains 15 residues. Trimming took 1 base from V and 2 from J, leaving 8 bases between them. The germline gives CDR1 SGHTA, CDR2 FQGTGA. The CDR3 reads CASSLMGGNTGELFF. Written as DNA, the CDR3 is TGTGCCAGCAGCTTAATGGGAGGCAACACCGGGGAGCTGTTTTTT.

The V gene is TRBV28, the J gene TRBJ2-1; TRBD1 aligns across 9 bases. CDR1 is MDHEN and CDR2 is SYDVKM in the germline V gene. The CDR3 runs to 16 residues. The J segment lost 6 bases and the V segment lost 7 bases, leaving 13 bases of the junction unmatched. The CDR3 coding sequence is TGTGCCAGCAAGGAGAGTCGGGGACAGGGAGGCAATGAGCAGTTCTTC. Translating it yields CASKESRGQGGNEQFF. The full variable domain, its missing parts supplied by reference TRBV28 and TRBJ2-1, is DVKVTQSSRYLVKRTGEKVFLECVQDMDHENMFWYRQDPGLGLRLIYFSYDVKMKEKGDIPEGYSVSREKKERFSLILESASTNQTSMYLCASKESRGQGGNEQFFGPGTRLTVL.

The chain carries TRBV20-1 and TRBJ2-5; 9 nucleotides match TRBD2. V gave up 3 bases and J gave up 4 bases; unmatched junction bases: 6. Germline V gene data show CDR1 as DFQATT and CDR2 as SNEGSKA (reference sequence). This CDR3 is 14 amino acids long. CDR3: CSASSGSGRETQYF. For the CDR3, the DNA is TGCAGTGCTAGTAGCGGGAGCGGGCGAGAGACCCAGTACTTC.

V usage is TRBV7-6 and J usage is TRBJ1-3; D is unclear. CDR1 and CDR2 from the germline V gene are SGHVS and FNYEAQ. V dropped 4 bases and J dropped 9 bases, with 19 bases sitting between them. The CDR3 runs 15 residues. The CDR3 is CASSSTPDLAGTIYF. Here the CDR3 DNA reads TGTGCCAGCAGCTCCACTCCCGACCTTGCAGGCACCATATATTTT. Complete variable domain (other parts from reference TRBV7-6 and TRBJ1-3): GAGVSQSPRYKVTKRGQDVALRCDPISGHVSLYWYRQALGQGPEFLTYFNYEAQQDKSGLPNDRFSAERPEGSISTLTIQRTEQRDSAMYRCASSSTPDLAGTIYFGEGSWLTVV.

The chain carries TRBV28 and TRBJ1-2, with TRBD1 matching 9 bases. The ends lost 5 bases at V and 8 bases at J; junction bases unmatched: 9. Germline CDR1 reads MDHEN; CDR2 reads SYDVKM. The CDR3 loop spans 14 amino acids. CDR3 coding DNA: TGTGCCAGCAGTCCCCACAGGGGGCGAGAGGGCTACACCTTC. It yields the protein CASSPHRGREGYTF.

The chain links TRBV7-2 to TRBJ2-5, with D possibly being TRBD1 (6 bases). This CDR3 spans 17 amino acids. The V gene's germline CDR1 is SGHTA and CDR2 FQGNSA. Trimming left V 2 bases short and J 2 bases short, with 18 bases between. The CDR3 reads CASSLPPGTTKQETQYF. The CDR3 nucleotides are TGTGCCAGCAGCTTACCCCCTGGGACAACGAAGCAAGAGACCCAGTACTTC.

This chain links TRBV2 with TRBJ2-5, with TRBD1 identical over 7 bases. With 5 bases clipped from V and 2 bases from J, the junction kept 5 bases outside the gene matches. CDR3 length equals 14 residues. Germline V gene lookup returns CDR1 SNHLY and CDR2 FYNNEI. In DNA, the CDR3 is TGTGCCAGCAGTACCCGGACAGGTCAAGAGACCCAGTACTTC. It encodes CASSTRTGQETQYF.

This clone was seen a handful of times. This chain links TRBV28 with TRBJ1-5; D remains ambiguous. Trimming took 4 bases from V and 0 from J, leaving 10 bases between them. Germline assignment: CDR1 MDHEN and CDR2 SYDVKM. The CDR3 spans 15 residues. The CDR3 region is CASSSAGDSNQPQHF. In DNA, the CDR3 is TGTGCCAGCAGTTCCGCGGGAGATAGCAATCAGCCCCAGCATTTT.

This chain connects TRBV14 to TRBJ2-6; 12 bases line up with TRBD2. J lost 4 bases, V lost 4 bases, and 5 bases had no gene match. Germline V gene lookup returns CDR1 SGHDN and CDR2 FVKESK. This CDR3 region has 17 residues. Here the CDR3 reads CASSPRLAGVGANVLTF. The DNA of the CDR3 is TGTGCCAGCAGCCCTAGACTAGCGGGGGTAGGGGCCAACGTCCTGACTTTC.

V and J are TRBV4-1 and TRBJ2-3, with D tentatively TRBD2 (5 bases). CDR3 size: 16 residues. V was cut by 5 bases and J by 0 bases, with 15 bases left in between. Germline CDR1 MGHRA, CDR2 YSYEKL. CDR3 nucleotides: TGCGCCAGCAGCTCGGCTAGCCGAACTAGCACAGATACGCAGTATTTT. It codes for CASSSASRTSTDTQYF.

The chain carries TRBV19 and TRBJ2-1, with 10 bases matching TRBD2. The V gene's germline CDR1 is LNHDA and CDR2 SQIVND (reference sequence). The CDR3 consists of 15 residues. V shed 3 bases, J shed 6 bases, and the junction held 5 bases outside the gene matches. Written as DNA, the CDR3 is TGTGCCAGTAGTATGGCTAGCGGGAGCATCAATGAGCAGTTCTTC. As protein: CASSMASGSINEQFF. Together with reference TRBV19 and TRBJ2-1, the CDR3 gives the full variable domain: DGGITQSPKYLFRKEGQNVTLSCEQNLNHDAMYWYRQDPGQGLRLIYYSQIVNDFQKGDIAEGYSVSREKKESFPLTVTSAQKNPTAFYLCASSMASGSINEQFFGPGTRLTVL.

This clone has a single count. The CDR3 loop is CASSLRLAAGGETQYF. The CDR3 nucleotides read TGTGCCAGCAGCTTGAGACTAGCGGCTGGGGGAGAGACCCAGTACTTC. The chain carries TRBV7-2 and TRBJ2-5, with 9 bases fitting TRBD2. The CDR3 consists of 16 residues. After removal of 3 bases from V and 4 bases from J, the junction contained 9 bases not matched to a gene. Germline assignment: CDR1 SGHTA and CDR2 FQGNSA.

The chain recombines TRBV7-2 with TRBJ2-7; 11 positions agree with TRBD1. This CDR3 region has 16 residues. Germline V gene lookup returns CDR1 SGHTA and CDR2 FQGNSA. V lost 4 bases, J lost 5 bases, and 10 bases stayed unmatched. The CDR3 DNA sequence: TGTGCCAGCAGCTATATCCCGGGACAGGGGGTCCACGAGCAGTACTTC. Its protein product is CASSYIPGQGVHEQYF.

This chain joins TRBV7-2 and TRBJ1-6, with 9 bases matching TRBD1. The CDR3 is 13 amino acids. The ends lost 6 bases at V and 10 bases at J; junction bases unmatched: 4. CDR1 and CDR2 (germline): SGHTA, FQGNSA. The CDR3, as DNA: TGTGCCAGCAGTTGGACAGGGGAATCACCCCTCCACTTT. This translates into CASSWTGESPLHF.

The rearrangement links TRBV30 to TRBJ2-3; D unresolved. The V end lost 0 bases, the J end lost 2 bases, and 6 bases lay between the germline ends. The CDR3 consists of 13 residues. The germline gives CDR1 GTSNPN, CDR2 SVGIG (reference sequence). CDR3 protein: CAWSVLITDTQYF. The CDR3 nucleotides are TGTGCCTGGAGTGTACTCATCACAGATACGCAGTATTTT.

This CDR3 is CASSQQGAFAGYTF. Here the CDR3 DNA reads TGTGCCAGCAGCCAACAGGGGGCGTTTGCAGGCTACACCTTC. This chain joins TRBV3-1 (or the pseudogene TRBV3-2) and TRBJ1-2, with 8 nucleotides matching TRBD1. The CDR3 runs to 14 residues. Unmatched junction bases numbered 7, after V lost 2 bases and J lost 8 bases. Germline V gene data show CDR1 as LGHDT and CDR2 as YNNKEL (reference sequence).

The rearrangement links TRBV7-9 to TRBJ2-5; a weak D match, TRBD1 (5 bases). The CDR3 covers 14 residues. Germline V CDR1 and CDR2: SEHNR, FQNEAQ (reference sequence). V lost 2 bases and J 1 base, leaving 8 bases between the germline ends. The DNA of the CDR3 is TGTGCCAGCAGCTTAAGACAGATCCAAGAGACCCAGTACTTC. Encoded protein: CASSLRQIQETQYF.

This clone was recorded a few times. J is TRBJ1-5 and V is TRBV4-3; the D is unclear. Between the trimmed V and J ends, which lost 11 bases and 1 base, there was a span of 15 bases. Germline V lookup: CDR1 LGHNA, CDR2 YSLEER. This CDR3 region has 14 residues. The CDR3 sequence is CAAGSPGSNQPQHF. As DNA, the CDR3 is TGCGCCGCGGGGAGCCCGGGGAGCAATCAGCCCCAGCATTTT.

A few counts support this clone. CDR3 nucleotide sequence: TGCGCCAGCAGCTCCGCGGGGGGGGTCCAAGAGACCCAGTACTTC. It translates to CASSSAGGVQETQYF. The rearrangement links TRBV5-1 to TRBJ2-5; 9 nucleotides agree with TRBD2. CDR1 is SGHRS, CDR2 YFSETQ, per germline. This CDR3 contains 15 residues. J lost 1 base, V lost 3 bases, and 4 bases had no gene match.

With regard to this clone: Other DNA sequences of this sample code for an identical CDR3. The CDR3 DNA follows: TGTGCCAGCAGCTTAGGGCGACAGGGGTACGAGCAGTACTTC. Its protein is CASSLGRQGYEQYF. The chain couples TRBV7-2 to TRBJ2-7; 8 positions agree with TRBD1. CDR1 is SGHTA, CDR2 FQGNSA, per germline. Trimming took 1 base from V and 4 from J; bases not matched to a gene: 3. The CDR3 is 14 amino acids.